The 20 T cell receptor beta chains in this list originate from one sample, sequenced in a study of blood T cell repertoires in COVID-19. The protocol was immunoSEQ multiplex PCR, while the TCRdb copy is restricted to in-frame clones and leaves out a portion. This table has about 200,000 clones, around 89% appearing once. Sequenced material: peripheral blood. The receptors stem from a middle-aged man with acute or convalescent COVID-19.

V gene TRBV5-1 combines with J gene TRBJ2-1; 8 bases are a match to TRBD2. Germline V gene data show CDR1 as SGHRS and CDR2 as YFSETQ. There are 20 residues in the CDR3. The trim removed 5 bases at V and 0 bases at J, leaving 19 bases unmatched. Here the CDR3 DNA reads TGCGCCAGCAGAGAGGCGACTGTGGCTAGCGGGCCTAGCTCCTACAATGAGCAGTTCTTC. Its protein product is CASREATVASGPSSYNEQFF.

The V gene is TRBV9, the J gene TRBJ2-3, with D uncertain. The CDR3 totals 15 residues. Between the trimmed V and J ends, which lost 1 base and 4 bases, there was a span of 13 bases. Per the germline V gene, CDR1 is SGDLS and CDR2 is YYNGEE. The CDR3 DNA reads as TGTGCCAGCAGCGTAAGACTCACCGGCGCAGATACGCAGTATTTT. Translated: CASSVRLTGADTQYF.

This CDR3 is CASSLNGGTYEQYF. CDR3 coding DNA: TGTGCCAGCAGCTTAAACGGAGGAACCTACGAGCAGTACTTC. The V gene is TRBV11-2, the J gene TRBJ2-7; a weak D match, TRBD2 (5 bases). With 2 bases removed from V and 2 bases from J, the gap between germline ends came to 10 bases. Germline V gives CDR1 SGHAT, CDR2 FQNNGV. The length of the CDR3 is 14 residues. The whole variable domain, remainder taken from reference TRBV11-2 and TRBJ2-7, is EAGVAQSPRYKIIEKRQSVAFWCNPISGHATLYWYQQILGQGPKLLIQFQNNGVVDDSQLPKDRFSAERLKGVDSTLKIQPAKLEDSAVYLCASSLNGGTYEQYFGPGTRLTVT.

This clone was observed a few times. The chain's CDR3 is CGLARYNEQFF. The DNA for the CDR3 is TGCGGACTAGCGAGGTACAATGAGCAGTTCTTC. The V and J genes are TRBV20-1 and TRBJ2-1; TRBD2 matches 9 bases. CDR3 length equals 11 residues. The V gene's germline CDR1 is DFQATT and CDR2 SNEGSKA (reference sequence).

CDR3 coding DNA: TGTGCCAGTAGTATCCAGGTTCAGGCCGAGCAGTACTTC. Amino acids: CASSIQVQAEQYF. The chain combines TRBV19 with TRBJ2-7; D is uncertain. Per germline, CDR1 LNHDA and CDR2 SQIVND (reference sequence). This CDR3 region has 13 residues. Trimming stripped 3 bases from V and 6 bases from J, with 12 bases between.

Here the CDR3 DNA reads TGCGCCAGCAGCTTCCGGGACAGGGCCTACGAGCAGTACTTC. It specifies CASSFRDRAYEQYF. The V and J genes are TRBV5-1 and TRBJ2-7; 9 positions agree with TRBD1. This CDR3 spans 14 amino acids. The J segment lost 2 bases and the V segment lost 2 bases, leaving 2 bases of the junction unmatched. Germline-derived CDR1 and CDR2 are SGHRS and YFSETQ. The full variable domain, completed using reference TRBV5-1 and TRBJ2-7, is KAGVTQTPRYLIKTRGQQVTLSCSPISGHRSVSWYQQTPGQGLQFLFEYFSETQRNKGNFPGRFSGRQFSNSRSEMNVSTLELGDSALYLCASSFRDRAYEQYFGPGTRLTVT.

This chain links TRBV5-1 with TRBJ2-1; D is unclear. The CDR3 covers 11 residues. Germline CDR1 is SGHRS and CDR2 is YFSETQ. The V end was cut by 4 bases, the J end by 9 bases, with 8 bases between. CDR3 loop: CASSDSVEQFF. CDR3 nucleotide sequence: TGCGCCAGCAGCGATAGTGTTGAGCAGTTCTTC.

This chain's CDR3 is CASRGQGFYEQYF. CDR3 DNA sequence: TGTGCCAGCAGGGGACAGGGGTTCTACGAGCAGTACTTC. The chain employs TRBV27 and TRBJ2-7, with 10 bases matching TRBD1. CDR1 is MNHEY and CDR2 is SMNVEV in the germline V gene (reference sequence). V gave up 6 bases and J gave up 3 bases; unmatched junction bases: 2. The CDR3 contains 13 residues.

This clone was picked up one time. The chain recombines TRBV7-2 with TRBJ1-3; TRBD1 might be the D (5 bases). The ends were cut back, 0 bases at V and 10 bases at J, with 10 bases in the middle. CDR3 length: 13 residues. CDR1 and CDR2 from the germline V gene are SGHTA and FQGNSA. In DNA, the CDR3 is TGTGCCAGCAGCTTAGCGGAGGGGTGGACCATATATTTT. Protein sequence: CASSLAEGWTIYF.

V is TRBV3-1 (or the pseudogene TRBV3-2) and J is TRBJ2-7, with 11 bases fitting TRBD2. The CDR3 contains 17 residues. The germline V gene encodes CDR1 LGHDT and CDR2 YNNKEL (reference sequence). The V and J ends lost 1 base and 3 bases, in that order; junction bases with no gene match: 8. CDR3 residues: CASSQGLAGLTYYEQYF. CDR3 in DNA: TGTGCCAGCAGCCAAGGACTAGCGGGACTGACCTACTACGAGCAGTACTTC.

The genes are TRBV28 and TRBJ2-7; D is possibly TRBD1 (6 bases). With 2 bases removed from V and 6 bases from J, the gap between germline ends came to 11 bases. Germline loops: CDR1 MDHEN, CDR2 SYDVKM. CDR3 length: 13 residues. In DNA, the CDR3 is TGTGCCAGCAGTTTAGGCAGGGGCGGCGAGCAGTACGTC. Translated: CASSLGRGGEQYV.

The V gene is TRBV30, the J gene TRBJ2-7, with D perhaps matching TRBD2 (5 bases). V lost 0 bases and J lost 4, with 10 bases in between. CDR3 length: 13 amino acids. Looked up from germline, CDR1 is GTSNPN and CDR2 is SVGIG (reference sequence). CDR3 DNA sequence: TGTGCCTGGAGTGTAACCGGGGTTTACGAGCAGTACGTC. Residues: CAWSVTGVYEQYV.

The CDR3 nucleotides are TGTGCCAGCAGTCCACAGGGTCCCCTCGACGAGCAGTACGTC. Its protein product is CASSPQGPLDEQYV. This chain uses TRBV6-5 with TRBJ2-7; TRBD1 might be the D (6 bases). Germline V CDR1 and CDR2: MNHEY, SVGAGI. The CDR3 runs to 14 residues. With 5 bases removed from V and 5 bases from J, the gap between germline ends came to 16 bases.

This clone was observed a few times. This rearrangement joins TRBV2 to TRBJ2-7; D uncertain. From germline, CDR1 is SNHLY and CDR2 FYNNEI. There are 12 residues in the CDR3. Deletions cut 2 bases from V and 4 bases from J, with 6 bases between. Here the CDR3 reads CASSEQDYEQYF. In nucleotides, the CDR3 is TGTGCCAGCAGTGAACAGGATTACGAGCAGTACTTC.

CDR3 region: CASSDPPGEYTDTQYF. The CDR3 DNA follows: TGTGCCAGCAGTGACCCCCCAGGGGAATACACAGATACGCAGTATTTT. This sequence joins TRBV6-1 and TRBJ2-3, with D possibly being TRBD1 (6 bases). The V gene lost 3 bases and the J gene lost 2 bases, with 15 bases spanning the gap. Per the germline V gene, CDR1 is MNHNS and CDR2 is SASEGT. This CDR3 has 16 residues.

The chain links TRBV7-6 to TRBJ2-5, with 8 bases fitting TRBD2. V trimming: 4 bases; J trimming: 4 bases; junction bases outside the gene matches: 8. Germline values: CDR1 SGHVS, CDR2 FNYEAQ. This CDR3 has 15 residues. DNA for the CDR3: TGTGCCAGCAGCTATCTCGGGACTAGAAGAGAGACCCAGTACTTC. This sequence encodes CASSYLGTRRETQYF.

The chain joins TRBV7-8 to TRBJ2-7; 15 bases agree with TRBD2. Germline loops: CDR1 SGHVS, CDR2 FQNEAQ. The V segment lost 2 bases and the J segment 12 bases; nucleotides outside the gene matches: 5. CDR3 length: 14 residues. DNA for the CDR3: TGTGCCAGCAGCTTATCCGGGACTAGCGGGAGGCGGTACTTC. It is translated as CASSLSGTSGRRYF.

The chain links TRBV18 to TRBJ1-1, with unresolved D. V lost 5 bases, J lost 0 bases, and 10 bases lay in between. The CDR3 totals 14 residues. Germline CDR1 KGHSH, CDR2 LQKENI. The CDR3 spells CASSAQPVNTEAFF. In DNA form, the CDR3 reads TGTGCCAGCTCAGCACAGCCTGTGAACACTGAAGCTTTCTTT.

In DNA form, the CDR3 reads TGTGCCAGCAGCTTCCGGGGGATGTCCAATTCACCCCTCCACTTT. This gives the protein CASSFRGMSNSPLHF. This chain connects TRBV5-8 to TRBJ1-6; D is possibly TRBD1 (5 bases). CDR1 is SGHTS and CDR2 is YDEGEE in the germline V gene. CDR3 size: 15 residues. Trimming shortened V by 2 bases and J by 7 bases, and 13 bases separated the two germline ends.

This chain links TRBV2 with TRBJ2-7; D not certain. This CDR3 spans 12 amino acids. The ends were cut back, 4 bases at V and 3 bases at J, with 7 bases in the middle. The germline CDR1 and CDR2 sequences are SNHLY and FYNNEI. CDR3 DNA sequence: TGTGCCAGCAGTGTATACAACTACGAGCAGTACTTC. Amino acids: CASSVYNYEQYF.